This TCR beta chain was recorded in a study of blood T cell repertoires in COVID-19. All recovered Cohort 3 donors got two negative PCRs, got clearance, or saw symptom resolution. As processed by the authors: Cell counts per sample came from amplifying reference gene primers. TCRdb keeps only in-frame clones here, not all; method: immunoSEQ multiplex PCR. V, J and clone size are those of that table, while D and trimming were read from the DNA. The sample carries 400,000 to 450,000 clones, about nine tenths recorded once. The CDR3 length is 12 residues. V gave up 6 bases and J gave up 9 bases, with 12 bases separating them.

The genes are TRBV12-3 or TRBV12-4 and TRBJ2-1; no reliable D call. Sequencing was carried out using PBMCs or T cells enriched from blood (not recorded which). This TCR came from a man aged 18 to 29 who had recovered from COVID-19. The CDR3 protein is CASRPFNGEQFF. The CDR3 DNA sequence: TGTGCCAGCAGACCGTTTAACGGTGAGCAGTTCTTC.